A single sample gave rise to the 28 T cell receptor beta chains below, sequenced in a study of T cell responses to AZD1222 COVID-19 vaccine. Sequenced by immunoSEQ multiplex PCR; TCRdb stores in-frame clones only, minus some. The sample shows under 150,000 clones, 85% to 95% of them seen only once. Sample: peripheral blood, taken on day 0 of AZD1222 vaccination. These receptor sequences come from an adult in good health.

The V and J genes are TRBV5-1 and TRBJ2-2, with TRBD1 as a possible D gene (6 bases). The germline V and J ends were trimmed by 9 bases and 0 bases, with 15 bases remaining between them. Germline values: CDR1 SGHRS, CDR2 YFSETQ. This CDR3 is 15 amino acids long. The CDR3 loop is CATRIGGANTGELFF. CDR3 in DNA: TGCGCCACCCGGATTGGGGGCGCGAACACCGGGGAGCTGTTTTTT. The entire variable domain, with the rest obtained from reference TRBV5-1 and TRBJ2-2, is as follows: KAGVTQTPRYLIKTRGQQVTLSCSPISGHRSVSWYQQTPGQGLQFLFEYFSETQRNKGNFPGRFSGRQFSNSRSEMNVSTLELGDSALYLCATRIGGANTGELFFGEGSRLTVL.

V gene TRBV7-2 combines with J gene TRBJ2-5, with 7 bases fitting TRBD2. Germline CDR1 reads SGHTA; CDR2 reads FQGNSA. The J segment lost 2 bases and the V segment lost 1 base, leaving 4 bases of the junction unmatched. The CDR3 sequence is 15 residues long. CDR3 loop: CASSLGLAVQETQYF. The CDR3 nucleotides are TGTGCCAGCAGCTTAGGGCTAGCGGTTCAAGAGACCCAGTACTTC.

The chain carries TRBV5-6 and TRBJ1-2; D gene unclear. CDR3 size: 12 residues. Trimming removed 1 base at V and 7 bases at J, with 8 bases between. Germline CDR1 is SGHDT and CDR2 is YYEEEE. Here the CDR3 reads CASSLIAGGYTF. CDR3 sequence (DNA): TGTGCCAGCAGCTTGATCGCTGGTGGCTACACCTTC.

The genes are TRBV12-5 and TRBJ2-7; possible D gene TRBD2, 5 bases. The CDR3 contains 16 residues. V lost 1 base, J lost 3 bases, and 16 bases lay in between. Germline V gene sequence: CDR1 LGHNT, CDR2 FRNRAP. The CDR3 here is CASGLGGLTEGYEQYF. Written as DNA, the CDR3 is TGTGCTAGTGGTTTGGGAGGACTCACCGAAGGCTACGAGCAGTACTTC. Filled out from reference TRBV12-5 and TRBJ2-7, the complete variable domain reads DARVTQTPRHKVTEMGQEVTMRCQPILGHNTVFWYRQTMMQGLELLAYFRNRAPLDDSGMPKDRFSAEMPDATLATLKIQPSEPRDSAVYFCASGLGGLTEGYEQYFGPGTRLTVT.

Comments on this clone: This sample includes further DNA sequences coding for the same CDR3. The chain uses TRBV7-9 and TRBJ2-1, with 8 bases that match TRBD2. Germline loops: CDR1 SEHNR, CDR2 FQNEAQ (reference sequence). The CDR3 length is 16 residues. V shed 0 bases, J shed 2 bases, and the junction held 3 bases outside the gene matches. CDR3 sequence reads: CASSLALAGTYNEQFF. DNA of the CDR3: TGTGCCAGCAGCTTAGCTCTAGCGGGCACCTACAATGAGCAGTTCTTC.

The V gene is TRBV19, the J gene TRBJ1-5; TRBD1 is a possible D gene (5 bases). Trimming pared 6 bases from V and 6 bases from J, leaving 15 bases between. The V gene's germline CDR1 is LNHDA and CDR2 SQIVND (reference sequence). The length of the CDR3 is 14 residues. CDR3 protein: CASRRDWSSQPQHF. The CDR3 nucleotides read TGTGCCAGTAGGAGGGACTGGTCCTCTCAGCCCCAGCATTTT.

The rearrangement links TRBV6-2 or TRBV6-3 to TRBJ2-1, with 8 bases aligning to TRBD2. V lost 5 bases, J lost 2 bases, and 5 bases stayed unmatched. CDR3 length equals 15 residues. CDR1 and CDR2 (germline): MNHEY, SVGEGT. Here the CDR3 reads CASSVAGWAYNEQFF. CDR3 nucleotides: TGTGCCAGCAGTGTAGCGGGATGGGCCTACAATGAGCAGTTCTTC.

V and J are TRBV4-1 and TRBJ2-1, with D unresolved. Germline CDR1 reads MGHRA; CDR2 reads YSYEKL. There are 17 residues in the CDR3. Trimming cost V 0 bases and J 0 bases, with 12 bases left between them. CDR3 nucleotides: TGCGCCAGCAGCCAAGATCCCAGACTGAGCTCCTACAATGAGCAGTTCTTC. This translates into CASSQDPRLSSYNEQFF.

The chain is built from TRBV5-6 and TRBJ1-2, with no clear D. The V and J ends lost 6 bases and 8 bases respectively, with 14 bases between them. The CDR3 loop spans 12 amino acids. In germline, CDR1 is SGHDT, CDR2 YYEEEE. The CDR3 protein is CASTRGPGGYTF. The DNA of the CDR3 is TGTGCCAGCACCCGCGGGCCAGGAGGCTACACCTTC.

This clone was seen more than once but under ten times. The genes are TRBV7-2 and TRBJ2-1; D is undetermined. Germline CDR1 SGHTA, CDR2 FQGNSA. The CDR3 spans 14 residues. V dropped 1 base and J dropped 3 bases, with 7 bases sitting between them. CDR3 protein: CASSLDPFYNEQFF. CDR3 bases: TGTGCCAGCAGCTTAGACCCCTTCTACAATGAGCAGTTCTTC.

The V and J genes are TRBV3-1 (or the pseudogene TRBV3-2) and TRBJ1-2; D is ambiguous. The V end was cut by 3 bases, the J end by 8 bases, with 10 bases between. This CDR3 is 12 amino acids long. Germline CDR1 is LGHDT and CDR2 is YNNKEL (reference sequence). In nucleotides, the CDR3 is TGTGCCAGCAGCCATGGCATAGGCGGCTACACCTTC. This encodes CASSHGIGGYTF.

The chain recombines TRBV10-3 with TRBJ2-3; weak D call: TRBD2 (5 bases). Germline CDR1 ENHRY, CDR2 SYGVKD. Deletions cut 9 bases from V and 4 bases from J, with 14 bases between. CDR3 size: 13 residues. The CDR3 sequence: CAIGREEADTQYF. The CDR3 coding sequence is TGTGCCATAGGGCGTGAGGAGGCAGATACGCAGTATTTT.

This chain connects TRBV5-5 to TRBJ2-3, with D perhaps TRBD1 or TRBD2 (6 bases each). Germline V lookup: CDR1 SGHKS, CDR2 YYEKEE (reference sequence). The CDR3 length is 17 residues. Trimming pared 0 bases from V and 3 bases from J, leaving 17 bases between. The CDR3 loop is CASSLVLGGAGTDTQYF. DNA of the CDR3: TGTGCCAGCAGCTTGGTCTTGGGGGGCGCTGGGACAGATACGCAGTATTTT.

The chain joins TRBV5-4 to TRBJ2-5; tentative D call: TRBD1 (7 bases). CDR3 length: 15 amino acids. V gave up 1 base and J gave up 2 bases, with 12 bases separating them. Per germline, CDR1 SGHNT and CDR2 YYREEE (reference sequence). DNA of the CDR3: TGTGCCAGCAGCTTGATGTCAGGGGGGCAAGAGACCCAGTACTTC. Its protein is CASSLMSGGQETQYF. Looking up the rest from reference TRBV5-4 and TRBJ2-5 gives the full variable domain: ETGVTQSPTHLIKTRGQQVTLRCSSQSGHNTVSWYQQALGQGPQFIFQYYREEENGRGNFPPRFSGLQFPNYSSELNVNALELDDSALYLCASSLMSGGQETQYFGPGTRLLVL.

This clone was detected once. The V gene is TRBV5-4, the J gene TRBJ2-1; no reliable D call. Germline CDR1 reads SGHNT; CDR2 reads YYREEE (reference sequence). Trimming took off 4 bases at V and 8 bases at J, with 13 bases between the two ends. The length of the CDR3 is 13 residues. The CDR3 sequence is CASSPTSSDEQFF. CDR3 sequence (DNA): TGTGCCAGCAGCCCGACGAGTTCGGATGAGCAGTTCTTC.

This chain connects TRBV6-5 to TRBJ1-6, with TRBD1 as a possible D gene (5 bases). This CDR3 region has 14 residues. V lost 7 bases to trimming and J lost 7 bases, with 14 bases between them. Germline CDR1 is MNHEY and CDR2 is SVGAGI. The CDR3 region has the DNA TGTGCCAGCACTAAAGACAGAACCAATTCACCCCTCCACTTT. Amino acid sequence: CASTKDRTNSPLHF.

The J gene is TRBJ2-3, the V gene TRBV5-1; possibly TRBD1 for D (6 bases). Germline values: CDR1 SGHRS, CDR2 YFSETQ. The CDR3 consists of 14 residues. With 0 bases removed from V and 3 bases from J, the gap between germline ends came to 8 bases. CDR3 coding DNA: TGCGCCAGCAGCTTGGACAGGGAAACAGATACGCAGTATTTT. This codes for CASSLDRETDTQYF.

The genes are TRBV5-4 and TRBJ1-1; 7 nucleotides match TRBD1. This CDR3 is built from 14 residues. Germline V CDR1 and CDR2: SGHNT, YYREEE (reference sequence). Losses at the gene ends were 1 base for V and 1 base for J; bases not matched to a gene: 1. CDR3 sequence (DNA): TGTGCCAGCAGCTTGAACAGGGGGAACACTGAAGCTTTCTTT. It translates to CASSLNRGNTEAFF. Drawing the rest from reference TRBV5-4 and TRBJ1-1, the complete variable domain is ETGVTQSPTHLIKTRGQQVTLRCSSQSGHNTVSWYQQALGQGPQFIFQYYREEENGRGNFPPRFSGLQFPNYSSELNVNALELDDSALYLCASSLNRGNTEAFFGQGTRLTVV.

The chain is built from TRBV5-5 and TRBJ1-2; the match to TRBD1 covers 7 bases. Trimming cost V 2 bases and J 3 bases; bases outside gene matches: 1. The CDR3 totals 13 residues. CDR1 and CDR2 (germline): SGHKS, YYEKEE (reference sequence). CDR3 amino acids: CASSFGQDYGYTF. DNA for the CDR3: TGTGCCAGCAGCTTCGGACAGGACTATGGCTACACCTTC.

The rearrangement links TRBV7-3 to TRBJ1-6; 9 nucleotides match TRBD1. Trimming at V came to 2 bases and at J to 8 bases, leaving 4 bases not matched to a gene. Germline V gene data show CDR1 as SGHTA and CDR2 as FQGTGA. This CDR3 comprises 15 residues. Written as DNA, the CDR3 is TGTGCCAGCAGCTTAGTTACAGGGGGCTATTCACCCCTCCACTTT. Its protein is CASSLVTGGYSPLHF.

The rearrangement links TRBV6-5 to TRBJ1-2; no clear D. The CDR3 spans 12 residues. Trimming shortened V by 5 bases and J by 1 base, and 5 bases separated the two germline ends. Germline lookup yields CDR1 MNHEY and CDR2 SVGAGI. The CDR3 region is CASSNNNYGYTF. CDR3 DNA: TGTGCCAGCAGTAATAATAACTATGGCTACACCTTC.

The chain employs TRBV25-1 and TRBJ1-1, with no clear D. V was clipped by 3 bases and J by 2 bases, with 13 bases between them. The CDR3 length is 15 residues. Germline CDR1 MGHDK, CDR2 SYGVNS. The CDR3 reads CASSDPSAANTEAFF. CDR3 bases: TGTGCCAGCAGTGACCCTTCCGCCGCTAACACTGAAGCTTTCTTT.

CDR3 loop: CASTRSYEQYF. CDR3 in DNA: TGTGCCAGCACCCGCTCCTACGAGCAGTACTTC. J is TRBJ2-7 and V is TRBV2; D not certain. CDR3 length equals 11 residues. Deletions cut 7 bases from V and 0 bases from J, with 4 bases between. CDR1 and CDR2 (germline): SNHLY, FYNNEI.

The chain is built from TRBV4-1 and TRBJ1-4, with TRBD1 matching 10 bases. The CDR3 has 14 residues. J lost 5 bases, V lost 5 bases, and 2 bases had no gene match. CDR1 and CDR2 (germline): MGHRA, YSYEKL. The CDR3 is CASSGDRGNEKLFF. CDR3 nucleotides: TGCGCCAGCAGCGGGGACAGGGGAAATGAAAAACTGTTTTTT.

The chain combines TRBV6-5 with TRBJ1-1; 8 nucleotides match TRBD1. V lost 5 bases, J lost 4 bases, and 9 bases stayed unmatched. Germline values: CDR1 MNHEY, CDR2 SVGAGI. The CDR3 totals 15 residues. The CDR3 loop is CASSRPTGVGTEAFF. Written as DNA, the CDR3 is TGTGCCAGCAGTAGACCGACAGGGGTGGGCACTGAAGCTTTCTTT.

This rearrangement joins TRBV7-6 to TRBJ2-5, with D unclear. CDR1 and CDR2 (germline): SGHVS, FNYEAQ. V lost 0 bases to trimming and J lost 9 bases, with 11 bases between them. The CDR3 totals 13 residues. The chain's CDR3 is CASSLARDRPQYF. The CDR3 region has the DNA TGTGCCAGCAGCTTAGCGCGAGATCGGCCCCAGTACTTC.

The chain carries TRBV18 and TRBJ1-6; D not certain. The CDR3 consists of 13 residues. V was clipped by 4 bases and J by 8 bases, with 9 bases between them. CDR1 and CDR2 (germline): KGHSH, LQKENI. In DNA form, the CDR3 reads TGTGCCAGCTCACTACGGACTGATTCACCCCTCCACTTT. Amino acid sequence: CASSLRTDSPLHF.

Details on this clone: No conserved phenylalanine or tryptophan is present at the end of the CDR3, so a read error is the likely explanation. The DNA is omitted, as the CDR3 cannot be located on it reliably, and the CDR3 follows TCRdb's listing. This sequence joins TRBV2 and TRBJ1-1; the table's D call, TRBD1, was not checked against the DNA. The V gene's germline CDR1 is SNHLY and CDR2 FYNNEI. The CDR3 is 14 residues long, counting both termini. This chain's CDR3 is CASSPYRDRGLGGL.